These T cell receptor beta chains were read from a single sample in a study of immune reconstitution after stem cell transplant in scleroderma. TCRdb ran MiXCR on the RT-PCR reads and lists one entry per CDR3 protein. Among around 2,000 distinct CDR3 sequences listed, roughly 15% were seen once. This material was collected before or after autologous hematopoietic stem cell transplantation (not recorded which). These receptors were collected from a female donor with systemic sclerosis. CDR3s include the opening cysteine and the closing phenylalanine or tryptophan. D genes are given only for firm matches. Some rows have no size entry. The others give once, few or many, or a class for an expanded clone.

J gene | V gene | clone size | D gene | CDR3 protein | CDR3 DNA
TRBJ1-1 | TRBV5-1 | medium-sized | TRBD1 | CASHLQGAGTEAFF | TGCGCCAGCCATCTGCAGGGGGCGGGCACTGAAGCTTTCTTT
TRBJ1-1 | TRBV19 | medium-sized | NA | CASSIAQGWVAEAFF | TGTGCCAGTAGTATAGCCCAGGGATGGGTAGCTGAAGCTTTCTTT
TRBJ2-4 | TRBV4-1 | medium-sized | TRBD1 | CASSQDAGTGYDIQYF | TGCGCCAGCAGCCAAGATGCAGGGACAGGGTACGACATTCAGTACTTC
TRBJ2-1 | TRBV20-1 | medium-sized | TRBD2 | CSARELAGVYNEQFF | TGCAGTGCTAGGGAACTAGCGGGGGTATACAATGAGCAGTTCTTC
TRBJ2-5 | TRBV20-1 | medium-sized | NA | CSASTETQYF | TGCAGTGCTAGTACAGAGACCCAGTACTTC
TRBJ2-1 | TRBV9 | medium-sized | TRBD2 | CASSVALAGRDNEQFF | TGTGCCAGCAGCGTAGCGTTAGCGGGAAGGGACAATGAGCAGTTCTTC
TRBJ1-1 | TRBV12-3/TRBV12-4 | NA | NA | CASSRGEGVAFF | TGTGCCAGCAGCCGGGGGGAGGGGGTTGCTTTCTTT
TRBJ2-7 | TRBV6-6 | medium-sized | NA | CASRSLRDQHYEQYF | TGTGCCAGCAGATCCCTCCGGGACCAACACTACGAGCAGTACTTC
TRBJ1-5 | TRBV6-1 | NA | NA | CASRNPVSNQPQHF | TGTGCCAGCCGCAACCCAGTCAGCAATCAGCCCCAGCATTTT
TRBJ2-3 | TRBV27 | medium-sized | NA | CASSLSSGNTQYF | TGTGCCAGCAGTTTATCATCAGGGAATACGCAGTATTTT
TRBJ2-7 | TRBV6-2/TRBV6-3 | medium-sized | TRBD2 | CASSYPGLVSYEQYF | TGTGCCAGCAGTTACCCTGGACTAGTCTCCTACGAGCAGTACTTC
TRBJ1-4 | TRBV12-3/TRBV12-4 | medium-sized | TRBD1 | CASSQGDSLFF | TGTGCCAGCAGCCAAGGGGACAGTTTGTTTTTT
TRBJ2-3 | TRBV5-1 | large | NA | CASTPWDPSTDTQYF | TGCGCCAGCACGCCGTGGGACCCTAGCACAGATACGCAGTATTTT
TRBJ2-5 | TRBV20-1 | NA | NA | CSARDRGGPPETQYF | TGCAGTGCTAGAGATCGAGGGGGGCCGCCGGAGACCCAGTACTTC
TRBJ2-7 | TRBV6-1 | NA | NA | CASTEDSAYEQYF | TGTGCCAGCACGGAGGATTCTGCCTACGAGCAGTACTTC
TRBJ1-1 | TRBV13 | NA | NA | CASSPVEGLNTEAFF | TGTGCCAGCAGCCCTGTAGAAGGGCTGAACACTGAAGCTTTCTTT
TRBJ1-5 | TRBV5-6 | few | TRBD1 | CASSLGATGRNQPQHF | TGTGCCAGCAGCTTGGGGGCGACAGGGAGGAATCAGCCCCAGCATTTT
TRBJ1-3 | TRBV5-1 | NA | NA | CASSPDSIASGNTIYF | TGCGCCAGCAGCCCGGACAGTATCGCCTCTGGAAACACCATATATTTT
TRBJ1-2 | TRBV12-3/TRBV12-4 | medium-sized | NA | CASRTQGRNYGYTF | TGTGCCAGCAGAACCCAGGGACGGAACTATGGCTACACCTTC
TRBJ1-2 | TRBV5-1 | few | NA | CASSFTATGGYTF | TGCGCCAGCAGCTTTACGGCAACGGGAGGCTACACCTTC
TRBJ2-5 | TRBV19 | large | NA | CASSIPGETQYF | TGTGCCAGTAGTATCCCGGGCGAGACCCAGTACTTC
TRBJ1-5 | TRBV18 | medium-sized | TRBD1 | CASSPRTGADQPQHF | TGTGCCAGCTCACCACGGACAGGGGCTGATCAGCCCCAGCATTTT
TRBJ2-5 | TRBV19 | large | NA | CASSKGTQETQYF | TGTGCCAGTAGTAAAGGGACACAAGAGACCCAGTACTTC
TRBJ2-5 | TRBV6-2/TRBV6-3 | large | NA | CASSYVLGARQETQYF | TGTGCCAGCAGTTATGTTTTGGGGGCCCGACAAGAGACCCAGTACTTC
TRBJ1-2 | TRBV29-1 | medium-sized | NA | CSVDTGTNYGYTF | TGCAGCGTTGATACCGGGACAAACTATGGCTACACCTTC
TRBJ2-1 | TRBV6-2/TRBV6-3 | large | TRBD2 | CASSYGDRRGDLNEQFF | TGTGCCAGCAGTTATGGGGACCGACGGGGGGACCTCAATGAGCAGTTCTTC
TRBJ1-5 | TRBV6-1 | medium-sized | TRBD1 | CASSAGTVPLMPQHF | TGTGCCAGCAGCGCCGGGACAGTTCCCTTGATGCCCCAGCATTTT
TRBJ2-7 | TRBV6-2/TRBV6-3 | NA | NA | CASSWPSSYEQYF | TGTGCCAGCAGTTGGCCAAGCTCCTACGAGCAGTACTTC
TRBJ2-3 | TRBV5-1 | few | TRBD2 | CASLEIAGSTDTQYF | TGCGCCAGCCTGGAGATAGCGGGGAGCACAGATACGCAGTATTTT
TRBJ2-1 | TRBV20-1 | medium-sized | NA | CSARGAGGFGASYNEQFF | TGCAGTGCTAGAGGTGCTGGGGGGTTTGGGGCCTCCTACAATGAGCAGTTCTTC
TRBJ1-2 | TRBV7-2 | NA | TRBD1 | CAAITEPGGWYGYTF | TGTGCCGCTATAACAGAGCCAGGGGGTTGGTATGGCTACACCTTC
TRBJ2-3 | TRBV12-3/TRBV12-4 | few | NA | CASSLDRTRTDTQYF | TGTGCCAGCAGTCTTGACAGGACCCGCACAGATACGCAGTATTTT
TRBJ1-2 | TRBV27 | medium-sized | NA | CASGRQQSDYTF | TGTGCCAGCGGGAGACAGCAGTCAGACTATACCTTC
TRBJ2-5 | TRBV20-1 | medium-sized | TRBD2 | CSARVSGLEETQYF | TGCAGTGCTAGAGTTAGCGGACTAGAAGAGACCCAGTACTTC
TRBJ1-1 | TRBV20-1 | medium-sized | NA | CSASPEGAVGTEAFF | TGCAGTGCTAGCCCAGAGGGCGCGGTGGGGACTGAAGCTTTCTTT
TRBJ1-3 | TRBV7-9 | large | NA | CAAGADSGNTIYF | TGTGCCGCAGGGGCAGACTCTGGAAACACCATATATTTT
TRBJ2-7 | TRBV11-2 | large | TRBD2 | CASSGPGGGLYEQYF | TGTGCCAGCAGCGGACCCGGGGGGGGCTTGTACGAGCAGTACTTC
TRBJ1-2 | TRBV10-3 | medium-sized | TRBD1 | CAINDRGRGYTF | TGTGCCATCAACGACAGGGGACGTGGCTACACCTTC
TRBJ2-7 | TRBV7-2 | NA | NA | CASSLAIGSSEQYF | TGTGCCAGCAGCTTAGCGATAGGGTCCAGCGAGCAGTACTTC
TRBJ2-2 | TRBV6-1 | NA | TRBD1 | CASTEQGASGELFF | TGTGCCAGCACCGAGCAGGGGGCGAGCGGGGAGCTGTTTTTT
TRBJ1-4 | TRBV2 | medium-sized | NA | CASRGAGSTNEKLFF | TGTGCCAGCAGGGGGGCAGGGAGCACTAATGAAAAACTGTTTTTT
TRBJ2-7 | TRBV20-1 | medium-sized | TRBD2 | CSARTSGVYEQYF | TGCAGTGCACGGACTAGCGGGGTTTACGAGCAGTACTTC
TRBJ1-2 | TRBV7-3 | medium-sized | NA | CASSLDSNYGYTF | TGTGCCAGCAGCCTAGACAGTAACTATGGCTACACCTTC
TRBJ2-3 | TRBV6-5 | medium-sized | TRBD2 | CASSPGLAETDTQYF | TGTGCCAGCAGCCCTGGACTAGCGGAAACAGATACGCAGTATTTT
TRBJ1-2 | TRBV6-5 | large | NA | CASSYSTGGGGYTF | TGTGCCAGCAGTTACTCGACGGGGGGCGGGGGCTACACCTTC
TRBJ2-7 | TRBV4-1 | medium-sized | NA | CASSQVQGSYEQYF | TGCGCCAGCAGCCAAGTCCAGGGATCCTACGAGCAGTACTTC
TRBJ1-1 | TRBV12-3/TRBV12-4 | medium-sized | NA | CASSWTANTEAFF | TGTGCCAGCAGCTGGACGGCGAACACTGAAGCTTTCTTT
TRBJ1-2 | TRBV7-2 | NA | NA | CASSFEEVNGYTF | TGTGCCAGCAGCTTTGAAGAAGTAAATGGCTACACCTTC
TRBJ2-2 | TRBV5-1 | medium-sized | TRBD2 | CASSLRLAGGTGELFF | TGCGCCAGCAGCTTGCGACTAGCGGGGGGCACCGGGGAGCTGTTTTTT
TRBJ1-3 | TRBV7-7 | NA | NA | CASSPDSGNTIYF | TGTGCTAGCAGCCCGGACTCTGGAAACACCATATATTTT
TRBJ2-1 | TRBV7-9 | NA | NA | CASSLDPGAQFF | TGTGCCAGCAGCTTAGACCCAGGCGCGCAGTTCTTC
TRBJ1-2 | TRBV2 | NA | NA | CASSGVEGPTGGYTF | TGTGCCAGCAGTGGAGTAGAGGGGCCGACCGGGGGCTACACCTTC
TRBJ2-3 | TRBV2 | medium-sized | NA | CASSGDNGASDTQYF | TGTGCCAGCAGCGGGGACAATGGGGCCTCAGATACGCAGTATTTT
TRBJ2-1 | TRBV20-1 | medium-sized | TRBD1 | CSARDAGQGARNEQFF | TGCAGTGCTAGAGACGCGGGACAGGGGGCACGGAATGAGCAGTTCTTC
TRBJ2-4 | TRBV4-1 | NA | TRBD2 | CASSQEMTSGDRDIQYF | TGCGCCAGCAGCCAAGAGATGACTAGCGGGGATCGGGACATTCAGTACTTC
TRBJ2-7 | TRBV29-1 | medium-sized | NA | CSVVVDFEQYF | TGCAGCGTTGTTGTCGACTTCGAGCAGTACTTC